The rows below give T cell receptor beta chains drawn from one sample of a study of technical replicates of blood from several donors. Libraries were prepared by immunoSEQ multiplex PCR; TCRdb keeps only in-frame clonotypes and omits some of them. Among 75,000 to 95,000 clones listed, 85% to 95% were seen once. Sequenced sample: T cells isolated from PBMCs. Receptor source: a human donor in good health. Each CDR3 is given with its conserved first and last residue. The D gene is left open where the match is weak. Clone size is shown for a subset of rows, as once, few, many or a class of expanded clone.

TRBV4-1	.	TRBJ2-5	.	TGCGCCAGCAGACATTCGCAGGGGTCCCAAGAGACCCAGTACTTC	CASRHSQGSQETQYF
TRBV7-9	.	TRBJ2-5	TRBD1	TGTGCCAGCAGCTTGCCGGGACAGCTACAAGAGACCCAGTACTTC	CASSLPGQLQETQYF
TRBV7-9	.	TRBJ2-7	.	TGTGCCAGCAGCTTAGCCAGTTTGTCCTACGAGCAGTACTTC	CASSLASLSYEQYF
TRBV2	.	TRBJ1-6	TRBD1	TGTGCCAGCAGTGAAGGACCAGGGGGCTTTATCTATAATTCACCCCTCCACTTT	CASSEGPGGFIYNSPLHF
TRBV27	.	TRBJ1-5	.	TGTGCCAGCAGTTACAGACAGAATCAGCCCCAGCATTTT	CASSYRQNQPQHF
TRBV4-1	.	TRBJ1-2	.	TGCGCCAGCAGCCAGGTTCTATGGGCCGATGGCTACACCTTC	CASSQVLWADGYTF
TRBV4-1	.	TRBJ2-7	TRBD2	TGCGCCAGCAGCCAAGGGGTCGGGACTAGCAGCTACGAGCAGTACTTC	CASSQGVGTSSYEQYF
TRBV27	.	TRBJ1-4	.	TGTGCCAGCAGTCTGAGCGGACAGAAACTGTTTTTT	CASSLSGQKLFF
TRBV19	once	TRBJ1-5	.	TGTGCCAGTAGTAACGAGGTCAATCAGCCCCAGCATTTT	CASSNEVNQPQHF
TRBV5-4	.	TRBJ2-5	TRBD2	TGTGCCAGCAGCTTAGAGGGACTAGCGGAACAAGAGACCCAGTACTTC	CASSLEGLAEQETQYF
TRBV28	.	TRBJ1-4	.	TGTGCCAGCAGCCGCCCGCGGGGGGTGACAGCAGGGAATGAAAAACTGTTTTTT	CASSRPRGVTAGNEKLFF
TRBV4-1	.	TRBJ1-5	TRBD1	TGCGCCAGCAGCCAACAGGGGGGTAAGGGCAATCAGCCCCAGCATTTT	CASSQQGGKGNQPQHF
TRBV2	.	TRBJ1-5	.	TGTGCCAGCAGAGGAGGGATTCCCCATCAGCCCCAGCATTTT	CASRGGIPHQPQHF
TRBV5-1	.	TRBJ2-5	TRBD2	TGCGCCAGCAGCTTGTTCTGGGCGGGGGTACACCCAATCCAAGAGACCCAGTACTTC	CASSLFWAGVHPIQETQYF
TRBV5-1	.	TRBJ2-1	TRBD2	TGCGCCAGCAGCTTGGCTAGCGGGTCGTACTATGAGCAGTTCTTC	CASSLASGSYYEQFF
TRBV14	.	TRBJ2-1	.	TGTGCCAGCAGCCCTCAGGGTATCGGTGAGCAGTTCTTC	CASSPQGIGEQFF
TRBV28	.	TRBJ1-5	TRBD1	TGTGCCAGCAGTTCACAGGGGCAGGGCAATCAGCCCCAGCATTTT	CASSSQGQGNQPQHF
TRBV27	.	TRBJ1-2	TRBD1	TGTGCCAGCAGTCCTTACAGGGGGCAAGGCTACACCTTC	CASSPYRGQGYTF
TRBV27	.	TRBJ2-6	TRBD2	TGTGCCAGCGGTGGGGGGGGAATATCTGGGGCCAACGTCCTGACTTTC	CASGGGGISGANVLTF